This entry lists 22 T cell receptor beta chains sequenced from one sample in a study of blood T cell repertoires in COVID-19 (TCRdb year 2020). Preparation of the library involved the immunoSEQ multiplex PCR assay. Here the immuneACCESS table is served through TCRdb, limited to in-frame sequences with V and J called. Missing clones are a known gap in these copies; in checked studies unresolved V genes cover under half, and the rest lacks a known reason. The sample table records fewer than 90,000 clones; roughly 80% of these occur just once. Roughly 6% of the sample lies in the top ten. The sample was peripheral blood. The source is a man between 65 and 85 years old with COVID-19, enrolled during active disease.

The chain uses TRBV6-5 and TRBJ2-7, with 10 bases lining up with TRBD2. This CDR3 has 15 amino acids. Germline CDR1 reads MNHEY; CDR2 reads SVGAGI. V lost 8 bases to trimming and J lost 3 bases; unmatched junction nucleotides: 10. This CDR3 reads CASGPTSGVFYEQYF. The CDR3 coding sequence is TGTGCCAGCGGGCCCACTAGCGGGGTTTTCTACGAGCAGTACTTC.

This clone was counted once. The chain employs TRBV9 and TRBJ1-1; 7 nucleotides match TRBD1. J was trimmed by 5 bases and V by 0 bases; bases with no gene match: 4. The germline gives CDR1 SGDLS, CDR2 YYNGEE. This CDR3 has 14 residues. CDR3 in DNA: TGTGCCAGCAGCGTAGGTAGGGGGCGGACTGAAGCTTTCTTT. It codes for CASSVGRGRTEAFF.

The CDR3 DNA reads as TGTGCCAGCTCACCACCTTCCTCGGAAAAACTGTTTTTT. Its translation is CASSPPSSEKLFF. This rearrangement joins TRBV18 to TRBJ1-4; D gene ambiguous. This CDR3 has 13 residues. V was clipped by 0 bases and J by 8 bases, with 7 bases between them. Germline V gene lookup returns CDR1 KGHSH and CDR2 LQKENI.

The CDR3 is CASSERDYGYTF. The CDR3, as DNA: TGTGCCAGCAGTGAGAGAGATTATGGCTACACCTTC. This rearrangement joins TRBV25-1 to TRBJ1-2; D unclear. CDR1 and CDR2 from the germline V gene are MGHDK and SYGVNS. Trimming took 3 bases from V and 5 from J, leaving 7 bases between them. This CDR3 spans 12 amino acids.

This clone came up a few times. V usage is TRBV20-1 and J usage is TRBJ2-7; D possibly corresponds to TRBD1 (6 bases). Trimming shortened V by 7 bases and J by 6 bases, and 13 bases separated the two germline ends. The CDR3 extends over 11 amino acids. Per the germline V gene, CDR1 is DFQATT and CDR2 is SNEGSKA (reference sequence). Here the CDR3 DNA reads TGCAGTGTAGGGCAGGGGACCGAGCAGTACTTC. It translates to CSVGQGTEQYF.

The rearrangement joins TRBV27 to TRBJ2-7; 9 bases map to TRBD1. The V gene's germline CDR1 is MNHEY and CDR2 SMNVEV (reference sequence). The V gene end was trimmed by 3 bases and the J gene end by 1 base; junction bases not matched to a gene: 1. CDR3 length equals 14 residues. In nucleotides, the CDR3 is TGTGCCAGCAGTTTGGGGACAGGGTCCTACGAGCAGTACTTC. Protein sequence: CASSLGTGSYEQYF.

This chain uses TRBV7-9 with TRBJ2-5; the match to TRBD2 covers 7 bases. The germline gives CDR1 SEHNR, CDR2 FQNEAQ (reference sequence). The CDR3 is made up of 16 amino acids. V gave up 5 bases and J gave up 4 bases; unmatched junction bases: 13. CDR3 DNA: TGTGCCAGCAGCCCGAGCGACCCGAGCGGGATAGAGACCCAGTACTTC. Translated, it gives CASSPSDPSGIETQYF.

The V and J genes are TRBV27 and TRBJ2-5; 9 bases are a match to TRBD2. Trimming took 5 bases from V and 0 from J; bases not matched to a gene: 1. The CDR3 has 14 residues. Germline V gives CDR1 MNHEY, CDR2 SMNVEV (reference sequence). In nucleotides, the CDR3 is TGTGCCAGCAGTCGACTAGCGGACCAAGAGACCCAGTACTTC. Its translation is CASSRLADQETQYF.

The J gene is TRBJ2-3, the V gene TRBV6-5; the match to TRBD2 covers 9 bases. Germline V gives CDR1 MNHEY, CDR2 SVGAGI. The V segment lost 10 bases and the J segment 3 bases; nucleotides outside the gene matches: 8. The CDR3 spans 14 residues. As DNA, the CDR3 is TGTGCCACCAAGCGGGAGGCTCGTACAGATACGCAGTATTTT. This translates into CATKREARTDTQYF.

The chain is built from TRBV27 and TRBJ2-2; TRBD2 might be the D (5 bases). The CDR3 runs to 16 residues. The V end lost 2 bases, the J end lost 1 base, and 11 bases lay between the germline ends. The V gene's germline CDR1 is MNHEY and CDR2 SMNVEV (reference sequence). The CDR3 spells CASSLRGWENTGELFF. The CDR3 bases are TGTGCCAGCAGTTTACGAGGGTGGGAGAACACCGGGGAGCTGTTTTTT.

The rearrangement joins TRBV28 to TRBJ1-5; possibly TRBD1 for D (6 bases). Deletions cut 6 bases from V and 8 bases from J, with 14 bases between. Germline values: CDR1 MDHEN, CDR2 SYDVKM. The CDR3 loop spans 13 amino acids. The CDR3 DNA reads TGTGCCAGCAGAGGGGGAAACTGGGAGCCCCAGCATTTT. It specifies CASRGGNWEPQHF.

This rearrangement joins TRBV19 to TRBJ2-5, with 7 bases aligning to TRBD1. The CDR3 totals 15 residues. Per germline, CDR1 LNHDA and CDR2 SQIVND (reference sequence). With 0 bases clipped from V and 2 bases from J, the junction kept 3 bases outside the gene matches. CDR3 nucleotides: TGTGCCAGTAGTATAGACTCAGGGGGACAAGAGACCCAGTACTTC. Its translation is CASSIDSGGQETQYF.

This sequence joins TRBV19 and TRBJ2-5; TRBD1 aligns across 7 bases. The CDR3 loop spans 15 amino acids. Germline loops: CDR1 LNHDA, CDR2 SQIVND (reference sequence). J gave up 1 base and V 5 bases, and 7 bases lay outside the gene matches. The CDR3: CASSAYRGVQETQYF. The CDR3 DNA reads TGTGCCAGTAGTGCCTACAGGGGAGTCCAAGAGACCCAGTACTTC.

CDR3: CASSSREPRQSSNEKLFF. The CDR3 DNA is TGTGCCAGCTCGTCGCGCGAGCCGCGACAGTCCTCTAATGAAAAACTGTTTTTT. The chain has TRBV18 and TRBJ1-4; possibly TRBD1 for D (5 bases). V was trimmed by 6 bases and J by 3 bases, leaving 23 bases between them. The CDR3 runs 18 residues. The germline gives CDR1 KGHSH, CDR2 LQKENI. Using reference TRBV18 and TRBJ1-4 for the parts outside the CDR3, the full variable domain is NAGVMQNPRHLVRRRGQEARLRCSPMKGHSHVYWYRQLPEEGLKFMVYLQKENIIDESGMPKERFSAEFPKEGPSILRIQQVVRGDSAAYFCASSSREPRQSSNEKLFFGSGTQLSVL.

This clone was seen only a few times. V and J are TRBV7-2 and TRBJ1-6; 8 bases fit TRBD1. This CDR3 has 16 residues. Germline CDR1 reads SGHTA; CDR2 reads FQGNSA. V shed 5 bases, J shed 7 bases, and the junction held 10 bases outside the gene matches. CDR3 in amino acids: CASSVRTGNGNSPLHF. DNA of the CDR3: TGTGCCAGCAGCGTAAGGACAGGGAATGGAAATTCACCCCTCCACTTT.

The J gene is TRBJ2-7, the V gene TRBV4-1; 9 nucleotides line up with TRBD1. V lost 1 base, J lost 5 bases, and 9 bases stayed unmatched. There are 16 residues in the CDR3. The germline V gene encodes CDR1 MGHRA and CDR2 YSYEKL. CDR3 region: CASSQVRTGVFDEQYF. The CDR3 nucleotides are TGCGCCAGCAGCCAAGTAAGGACAGGGGTATTCGACGAGCAGTACTTC.

The chain links TRBV28 to TRBJ1-1; D perhaps matches TRBD1 (6 bases). The V gene lost 4 bases and the J gene lost 1 base, with 13 bases spanning the gap. Looked up from germline, CDR1 is MDHEN and CDR2 is SYDVKM. The CDR3 is made up of 15 amino acids. The CDR3: CASSSPGRGNTEAFF. The CDR3 bases are TGTGCCAGCAGTTCCCCGGGCAGGGGGAACACTGAAGCTTTCTTT.

V gene TRBV5-1 combines with J gene TRBJ2-5, with 9 nucleotides matching TRBD2. The CDR3 length is 14 residues. The germline gives CDR1 SGHRS, CDR2 YFSETQ. The V gene end was trimmed by 4 bases and the J gene end by 5 bases; junction bases not matched to a gene: 6. CDR3 amino acids: CASSRGLAGETQYF. As DNA, the CDR3 is TGCGCCAGCAGCCGGGGACTAGCAGGGGAGACCCAGTACTTC.

This chain connects TRBV13 to TRBJ2-1, with 9 bases identical to TRBD2. Germline CDR1 PRHDT, CDR2 FYEKMQ (reference sequence). J lost 4 bases, V lost 3 bases, and 4 bases had no gene match. The CDR3 has 15 amino acids. CDR3 region: CASSFGTSRYNEQFF. The CDR3 region has the DNA TGTGCCAGCAGCTTCGGGACTAGCAGATACAATGAGCAGTTCTTC.

This chain joins TRBV3-1 (or the pseudogene TRBV3-2) and TRBJ2-5; D not certain. The CDR3 has 15 residues. CDR1 is LGHDT, CDR2 YNNKEL, per germline (reference sequence). Trimming pared 3 bases from V and 2 bases from J, leaving 13 bases between. The CDR3 nucleotides read TGTGCCAGCAGCCATAGAGGATTTGCTCAAGAGACCCAGTACTTC. It specifies CASSHRGFAQETQYF.

The chain is built from TRBV2 and TRBJ1-4; TRBD1 is a possible D gene (5 bases). The CDR3 is 15 residues long. Between the trimmed V and J ends, which lost 4 bases and 0 bases, there was a span of 9 bases. Germline V CDR1 and CDR2: SNHLY, FYNNEI. CDR3 amino acids: CASSGDRATNEKLFF. Here the CDR3 DNA reads TGTGCCAGCAGTGGAGACAGAGCAACTAATGAAAAACTGTTTTTT.

The V and J genes are TRBV21-1 and TRBJ1-2; the tabulated D call, TRBD1, remains unverified against the DNA. TRBV21-1 is assigned pseudogene status. The CDR3 is made up of 15 amino acids. The CDR3 nucleotides are TGTGCCAGCAGCGTTGGAACAGGGCCACTTTTTCGCTACACCTTC. Its protein product is CASSVGTGPLFRYTF.